The clone carrying this T cell receptor beta chain was seen only once. Its specificity is not known. This specimen belongs to a study of cytomegalovirus exposure and HLA in healthy donors. The ends lost 5 bases at V and 4 bases at J; junction bases unmatched: 2. Germline CDR1 is MNHNY and CDR2 is SVGAGI (reference sequence). CDR3 length: 13 residues. 13 Jbeta primers and 60 Vbeta primers were used for the PCR. Repertoires were generated with immunoSEQ multiplex PCR, while TCRdb's copy carries only in-frame clones and drops some. The sample lists 200,000 or so clones, over 75% seen once, with roughly 0.1% in the top ten. Whole-study results and caveats: Many donors shared some public TCRs, even though most TCR sequences were rare. The study listed approximately 160 cytomegalovirus-associated TCR beta chains.

Sequencing was carried out using PBMCs. V gene TRBV6-6 combines with J gene TRBJ1-5; 7 bases match TRBD1. The TCR comes from a boy aged 2-15 years in good health and CMV-seronegative. CDR3 loop: CASSGTENQPQHF. Here the CDR3 DNA reads TGTGCCAGCAGTGGGACAGAGAATCAGCCCCAGCATTTT.